These 22 T cell receptor beta chains were sequenced from one sample in a study of vaccination effects on CD4 cells after COVID-19. The table came from immunoSEQ multiplex PCR; TCRdb's copy has only in-frame clones and leaves some out. In the table there are roughly 51,000 clones, about 70% of which are singletons. Their antigens are not known. The culture ran for about 11 days, and then CD4+ T cells were isolated. Confirmation by PCR established that the person had SARS-CoV-2 infection between March and December 2020. As their vaccination, participants received two doses of either BNT162b2 or mRNA-1273. Sequences were derived from CD4+ T cells from PBMCs cultured without peptide, sampled after COVID-19 vaccination. These receptors all come from a human donor who had a prior SARS-CoV-2 infection.

The genes are TRBV20-1 and TRBJ2-3, with D uncertain. Germline V gives CDR1 DFQATT, CDR2 SNEGSKA (reference sequence). CDR3 length equals 13 residues. With 3 bases removed from V and 3 bases from J, the gap between germline ends came to 10 bases. As DNA, the CDR3 is TGCAGTGCTAGTACCTACGGGACAGATACGCAGTATTTT. This codes for CSASTYGTDTQYF.

The chain joins TRBV18 to TRBJ1-2; D possibly corresponds to TRBD1 (6 bases). CDR3 size: 16 residues. Germline lookup yields CDR1 KGHSH and CDR2 LQKENI. Trimming pared 0 bases from V and 0 bases from J, leaving 11 bases between. CDR3 residues: CASSPPFGDTNYGYTF. For the CDR3, the DNA is TGTGCCAGCTCACCACCATTCGGGGACACTAACTATGGCTACACCTTC. The complete variable domain, with remaining parts taken from reference TRBV18 and TRBJ1-2, reads NAGVMQNPRHLVRRRGQEARLRCSPMKGHSHVYWYRQLPEEGLKFMVYLQKENIIDESGMPKERFSAEFPKEGPSILRIQQVVRGDSAAYFCASSPPFGDTNYGYTFGSGTRLTVV.

V is TRBV5-1 and J is TRBJ2-7, with TRBD1 as a possible D gene (5 bases). V was pared by 0 bases and J by 9 bases, with 19 bases between. Germline V CDR1 and CDR2: SGHRS, YFSETQ. This CDR3 has 15 amino acids. In DNA, the CDR3 is TGCGCCAGCAGCTTGGATCAGCAGGCAGGGATAGGGCAGTACTTC. Translated: CASSLDQQAGIGQYF.

This clone was observed a handful of times. This chain connects TRBV5-8 to TRBJ1-2; a possible D gene is TRBD1 (6 bases). The V and J ends lost 0 bases and 6 bases respectively, with 12 bases between them. CDR1 and CDR2 (germline): SGHTS, YDEGEE. This CDR3 has 14 amino acids. CDR3 in DNA: TGTGCCAGCAGCTTGGGGGGGCGATCCAATGGCTACACCTTC. As protein: CASSLGGRSNGYTF.

The genes are TRBV3-1 (or the pseudogene TRBV3-2) and TRBJ2-1, with a tentative D call TRBD1 (5 bases). The germline V gene encodes CDR1 LGHDT and CDR2 YNNKEL (reference sequence). Deletions cut 0 bases from V and 12 bases from J, with 9 bases between. The CDR3 is 12 amino acids. CDR3 DNA sequence: TGTGCCAGCAGCCAAGATTCTAGGGGGCAGTTCTTC. As protein: CASSQDSRGQFF.

This chain joins TRBV7-3 and TRBJ2-1; TRBD2 matches at 8 bases. The CDR3 has 14 residues. Germline loops: CDR1 SGHTA, CDR2 FQGTGA. Trimming took 4 bases from V and 8 from J; bases not matched to a gene: 7. CDR3 sequence: CASSYAGGRDEQFF. In nucleotides, the CDR3 is TGTGCCAGCAGCTACGCGGGGGGCAGGGATGAGCAGTTCTTC.

V gene TRBV11-3 combines with J gene TRBJ2-5, with TRBD2 matching 8 bases. J lost 5 bases, V lost 4 bases, and 6 bases had no gene match. Germline V gene data show CDR1 as SGHNT and CDR2 as YENEEA. The length of the CDR3 is 14 residues. CDR3 nucleotides: TGTGCCAGCAGCTCCCGAGCGGGAGTCGAGACCCAGTACTTC. Translated: CASSSRAGVETQYF.

In DNA form, the CDR3 reads TGTGCCATCAGTGAGTCATCAGGGGGCACAGATACGCAGTATTTT. Protein: CAISESSGGTDTQYF. The V call is TRBV10-3, the J call TRBJ2-3, with a tentative D call TRBD1 (6 bases). V was cut by 0 bases and J by 1 base, with 8 bases left in between. This CDR3 region has 15 residues. CDR1 ENHRY and CDR2 SYGVKD come from the germline V gene.

The rearrangement uses TRBV4-3 and TRBJ2-7, with 9 bases matching TRBD1. The CDR3 is 13 residues long. The ends lost 2 bases at V and 5 bases at J; junction bases unmatched: 1. CDR1 is LGHNA and CDR2 is YSLEER in the germline V gene. CDR3 coding DNA: TGCGCCAGCAGCCAACGGACAGGGGACGAGCAGTACTTC. It translates to CASSQRTGDEQYF.

This clone appeared a few times. Here the CDR3 reads CASSRVNNQPQHF. The CDR3 DNA reads as TGTGCCAGCAGTAGGGTTAACAATCAGCCCCAGCATTTT. The chain employs TRBV21-1 and TRBJ1-5. TRBV21-1 is a known pseudogene. The CDR3 has 13 amino acids.

The chain links TRBV5-5 to TRBJ2-7; D may match TRBD1 or TRBD2 (5 bases each). Trimming shortened V by 5 bases and J by 2 bases, and 17 bases separated the two germline ends. The CDR3 contains 15 residues. Germline V gene lookup returns CDR1 SGHKS and CDR2 YYEKEE (reference sequence). This CDR3 reads CASRKPGPGAYEQYF. The CDR3 bases are TGTGCCAGCAGAAAACCGGGACCCGGGGCCTACGAGCAGTACTTC.

This chain connects TRBV7-9 to TRBJ2-1, with TRBD2 matching over 7 bases. CDR1 is SEHNR, CDR2 FQNEAQ, per germline (reference sequence). The CDR3 length is 12 residues. CDR3 in amino acids: CGVTGGFREQFF. CDR3 DNA: TGTGGGGTAACGGGAGGTTTCCGTGAGCAGTTCTTC.

The chain is built from TRBV5-6 and TRBJ2-7; 8 positions agree with TRBD1. This CDR3 spans 15 amino acids. Germline loops: CDR1 SGHDT, CDR2 YYEEEE. V lost 1 base, J lost 6 bases, and 9 bases stayed unmatched. In nucleotides, the CDR3 is TGTGCCAGCAGCTTGTGGGGGACAGGTCCCGGCGAGCAGTACTTC. Its protein is CASSLWGTGPGEQYF.

The genes are TRBV5-1 and TRBJ2-5; weak D call: TRBD1 (6 bases). Germline lookup yields CDR1 SGHRS and CDR2 YFSETQ. Trimming pared 4 bases from V and 3 bases from J, leaving 13 bases between. The CDR3 is 14 amino acids. CDR3 loop: CASSQGQYEETQYF. CDR3 coding DNA: TGCGCCAGCAGCCAAGGACAGTACGAAGAGACCCAGTACTTC.

This clone was counted only a few times. The V and J genes are TRBV7-3 and TRBJ1-2, with D uncertain. CDR3 length: 9 amino acids. Trimming cost V 2 bases and J 11 bases, with 3 bases left between them. Germline loops: CDR1 SGHTA, CDR2 FQGTGA. CDR3 in amino acids: CASSLGYTF. Written as DNA, the CDR3 is TGTGCCAGCAGCTTAGGGTACACCTTC.

CDR3 in amino acids: CASSYVTSGYEQYF. The CDR3 DNA follows: TGTGCCAGCAGTTACGTAACTAGCGGGTACGAGCAGTACTTC. The V gene is TRBV6-2 or TRBV6-3, the J gene TRBJ2-7; 9 nucleotides align to TRBD2. With V trimmed by 2 bases and J by 4 bases, 3 bases remained unmatched. The germline gives CDR1 MNHEY, CDR2 SVGEGT. The CDR3 consists of 14 residues.

This clone was seen only a few times. This chain connects TRBV7-2 to TRBJ2-7; TRBD2 aligns across 9 bases. The CDR3 length is 14 residues. V lost 3 bases, J lost 5 bases, and 5 bases stayed unmatched. CDR1 is SGHTA and CDR2 is FQGNSA in the germline V gene. The CDR3 spells CASSFTAGGHEQYF. CDR3 sequence (DNA): TGTGCCAGCAGCTTCACAGCGGGAGGTCACGAGCAGTACTTC.

This clone was counted once. This chain links TRBV29-1 with TRBJ1-2, with D perhaps matching TRBD1 (5 bases). The germline gives CDR1 SQVTM, CDR2 ANQGSEA. V was trimmed by 5 bases and J by 4 bases, leaving 11 bases between them. CDR3 length: 12 amino acids. The CDR3 is CSVLGAGYGYTF. In DNA, the CDR3 is TGCAGCGTTCTCGGGGCTGGCTATGGCTACACCTTC.

This chain links TRBV19 with TRBJ1-1, with D perhaps matching TRBD1 (5 bases). Trimming stripped 6 bases from V and 1 base from J, with 9 bases between. Per germline, CDR1 LNHDA and CDR2 SQIVND (reference sequence). The CDR3 runs to 13 residues. The CDR3 loop reads CASSIQGNTEAFF. The CDR3 DNA reads as TGTGCCAGTAGCATTCAGGGGAACACTGAAGCTTTCTTT.

This chain uses TRBV5-1 with TRBJ2-7; D might be TRBD1 (6 bases). Germline V lookup: CDR1 SGHRS, CDR2 YFSETQ. The CDR3 extends over 14 amino acids. Trimming pared 4 bases from V and 4 bases from J, leaving 15 bases between. CDR3 in DNA: TGCGCCAGCAGCGACCCGGACAGTTTGTACGAGCAGTACTTC. Translation: CASSDPDSLYEQYF.

The J gene is TRBJ2-1, the V gene TRBV6-5; D might be TRBD1 or TRBD2, each matching 5 bases. The CDR3 runs to 15 residues. The germline CDR1 and CDR2 sequences are MNHEY and SVGAGI. The V end lost 6 bases, the J end lost 6 bases, and 18 bases lay between the germline ends. The chain's CDR3 is CASSVRDPWGNEQFF. As DNA, the CDR3 is TGTGCCAGCAGCGTCCGGGACCCCTGGGGCAATGAGCAGTTCTTC.

This rearrangement joins TRBV7-2 to TRBJ1-1, with 9 bases aligning to TRBD1. Per germline, CDR1 SGHTA and CDR2 FQGNSA. This CDR3 contains 16 residues. Trimming at V came to 5 bases and at J to 10 bases, leaving 17 bases not matched to a gene. The CDR3 here is CASSRDVGQGIYGAFF. The CDR3 region has the DNA TGTGCCAGCAGCAGAGATGTAGGACAGGGGATATATGGAGCTTTCTTT.